This T cell receptor (beta chain) was documented in a study of blood T cell repertoires in COVID-19. The wider study: Both acute and convalescent COVID-19 samples were obtained from the United States, Italy and Spain. The cDNA or gDNA used as material had been derived from T cells, B-cell-depleted T cells, or PBMCs.

In the original processing: Nucleated cell number was recorded as an estimate derived from reference gene primer amplification. Only in-frame clones appear in the TCRdb table, and some are missing; sequencing was by immunoSEQ multiplex PCR. From that table come the V and J calls and clone size; the DNA was used to work out D and trimming. The table has a few hundred thousand clones, around 87% seen once. The material sequenced was peripheral blood. The clonotype was recovered from a woman in her 70s with active or convalescent COVID-19.

DNA of the CDR3: TGCGCCAGCAGCCACGGACAGGGGAAAGAGACCCAGTACTTC. Its translation: CASSHGQGKETQYF. The V and J genes are TRBV5-1 and TRBJ2-5; 9 bases line up with TRBD1. Germline CDR1 SGHRS, CDR2 YFSETQ. The CDR3 is made up of 14 amino acids. Germline trimming cut 4 bases from V and 3 bases from J; bases unmatched to any gene: 4.